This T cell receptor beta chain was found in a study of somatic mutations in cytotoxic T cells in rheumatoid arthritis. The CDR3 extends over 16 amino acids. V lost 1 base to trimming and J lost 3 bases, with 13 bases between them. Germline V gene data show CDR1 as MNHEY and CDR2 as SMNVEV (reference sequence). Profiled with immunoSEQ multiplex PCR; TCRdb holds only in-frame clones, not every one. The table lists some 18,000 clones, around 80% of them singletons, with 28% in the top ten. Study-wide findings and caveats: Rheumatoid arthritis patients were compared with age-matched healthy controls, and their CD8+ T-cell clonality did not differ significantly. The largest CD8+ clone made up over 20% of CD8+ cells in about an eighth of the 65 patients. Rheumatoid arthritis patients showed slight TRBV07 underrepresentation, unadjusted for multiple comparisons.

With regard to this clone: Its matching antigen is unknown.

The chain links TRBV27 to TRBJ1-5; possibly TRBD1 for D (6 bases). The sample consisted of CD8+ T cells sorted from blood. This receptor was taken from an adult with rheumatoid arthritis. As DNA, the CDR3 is TGTGCCAGCAGTTTATACTCAGGGGTTATCAATCAGCCCCAGCATTTT. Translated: CASSLYSGVINQPQHF.